These 27 T cell receptor beta chains came from one sample sequenced in a study of Ad26.COV2.S vaccination and SARS-CoV-2 variants (dated by TCRdb to the early 2020s). The label giving this sample's treatment or condition can be read as: approximately 18 received Ad26.COV2.S at low or high dose, single or two shots; 5 received placebo; per-sample allocation not given. For vaccine and placebo recipients, repertoires were sequenced using samples collected on day 63 after the first injection. The library was made by the immunoSEQ multiplex PCR assay. TCRdb limited this immuneACCESS table to in-frame rearrangements with V and J called. A share of clones is missing; checked studies link under half to unresolved V genes, and the rest is unexplained. The sample profile shows 400,000 or so clones; approximately 91% of them were found once. Roughly 3.2% of the sample is taken by the ten largest. This specimen was peripheral blood, taken in a trial of Ad26.COV2.S vaccine versus placebo. The receptor set was obtained from a person between 18 and 65 years old who received the Ad26.COV2.S COVID-19 vaccine or a placebo.

The genes are TRBV7-9 and TRBJ1-5, with D possibly matching TRBD1 (6 bases). Trimming took 5 bases from V and 5 from J, leaving 16 bases between them. This CDR3 is 15 amino acids long. Germline loops: CDR1 SEHNR, CDR2 FQNEAQ (reference sequence). This CDR3 reads CASSGTRVRDQPQHF. CDR3 nucleotides: TGTGCCAGCAGCGGGACAAGGGTTAGGGATCAGCCCCAGCATTTT.

The CDR3, as DNA: TGTGCCAGCTCTCCGGGGGAGGGGCCCCCCTATGGCTACACCTTC. Its translation: CASSPGEGPPYGYTF. This chain joins TRBV18 and TRBJ1-2; possible D gene TRBD1, 5 bases. Trimming took 6 bases from V and 4 from J, leaving 18 bases between them. From germline, CDR1 is KGHSH and CDR2 LQKENI. The CDR3 sequence is 15 residues long.

This clone has more than one count but fewer than ten. CDR3 sequence: CASSLLSGQGNSPLHF. CDR3 DNA sequence: TGTGCCAGCAGCTTGCTCTCCGGACAGGGGAATTCACCCCTCCACTTT. V gene TRBV5-4 combines with J gene TRBJ1-6; 9 nucleotides align to TRBD1. The germline V gene encodes CDR1 SGHNT and CDR2 YYREEE (reference sequence). J was trimmed by 7 bases and V by 1 base; bases with no gene match: 6. CDR3 length: 16 amino acids. Complete variable domain (other parts from reference TRBV5-4 and TRBJ1-6): ETGVTQSPTHLIKTRGQQVTLRCSSQSGHNTVSWYQQALGQGPQFIFQYYREEENGRGNFPPRFSGLQFPNYSSELNVNALELDDSALYLCASSLLSGQGNSPLHFGNGTRLTVT.

The chain uses TRBV6-5 and TRBJ2-3, with a tentative D call TRBD1 (6 bases). Trimming left V 6 bases short and J 4 bases short, with 11 bases between. The CDR3 totals 13 residues. Germline CDR1 reads MNHEY; CDR2 reads SVGAGI. The CDR3 coding sequence is TGTGCCAGCAGAAAGGCAGGGGCAGATACGCAGTATTTT. Its protein product is CASRKAGADTQYF.

The chain recombines TRBV27 with TRBJ2-1, with D perhaps given as TRBD1 or TRBD2 (5 bases each). CDR1 and CDR2 (germline): MNHEY, SMNVEV (reference sequence). V dropped 6 bases and J dropped 7 bases, with 19 bases sitting between them. The CDR3 consists of 15 residues. The chain's CDR3 is CASRPSGDHNNEQFF. The CDR3 DNA follows: TGTGCCAGCAGACCCTCCGGGGACCACAATAATGAGCAGTTCTTC.

This clone has a handful of counts. The chain has TRBV11-2 and TRBJ1-3; D ambiguous. Germline V gene sequence: CDR1 SGHAT, CDR2 FQNNGV. V was trimmed by 0 bases and J by 11 bases, leaving 11 bases between them. The CDR3 sequence is 13 residues long. CDR3 sequence: CASSLDPSGPIYF. The CDR3 DNA reads TGTGCCAGCAGCTTAGATCCATCCGGGCCCATATATTTT.

The rearrangement joins TRBV5-1 to TRBJ2-7; D not certain. Looked up from germline, CDR1 is SGHRS and CDR2 is YFSETQ. The CDR3 is 14 amino acids. Trimming took 0 bases from V and 0 from J, leaving 7 bases between them. In DNA form, the CDR3 reads TGCGCCAGCAGCTTGGGCCCGGCCTCCTACGAGCAGTACTTC. This translates into CASSLGPASYEQYF.

This chain uses TRBV18 with TRBJ1-5; D call uncertain. The CDR3 totals 13 residues. V gave up 3 bases and J gave up 6 bases, with 9 bases separating them. From germline, CDR1 is KGHSH and CDR2 LQKENI. CDR3 in amino acids: CASSPADGQPQHF. CDR3 nucleotides: TGTGCCAGCTCACCCGCCGATGGTCAGCCCCAGCATTTT.

This clone was seen a few times. The chain is built from TRBV4-1 and TRBJ1-2; D ambiguous. The CDR3 contains 17 residues. V was shortened by 1 base and J by 2 bases, with 17 bases between the two germline ends. Germline values: CDR1 MGHRA, CDR2 YSYEKL. The CDR3 nucleotides are TGCGCCAGCAGCCAAGCAAACGGCAGACGCGAGAACTATGGCTACACCTTC. It specifies CASSQANGRRENYGYTF.

The CDR3 protein is CASSQAGKLFF. The CDR3 region has the DNA TGTGCCAGCAGCCAAGCGGGGAAACTGTTTTTT. The V call is TRBV14, the J call TRBJ1-4; the D is unclear. In germline, CDR1 is SGHDN, CDR2 FVKESK. The CDR3 loop spans 11 amino acids. V lost 1 base to trimming and J lost 11 bases, with 5 bases between them.

This clone was detected once. The chain recombines TRBV27 with TRBJ2-7; no firm D call. With 5 bases removed from V and 7 bases from J, the gap between germline ends came to 21 bases. The germline gives CDR1 MNHEY, CDR2 SMNVEV (reference sequence). This CDR3 has 15 amino acids. As DNA, the CDR3 is TGTGCCAGCAGTCGGCCGCCTGGGGTCGGTCAAGAGCAGTACTTC. This sequence encodes CASSRPPGVGQEQYF.

The genes are TRBV4-1 and TRBJ1-2, with D perhaps matching TRBD1 (6 bases). The V and J ends lost 2 bases and 3 bases respectively, with 10 bases between them. This CDR3 contains 14 residues. Germline CDR1 and CDR2: MGHRA and YSYEKL. The DNA of the CDR3 is TGCGCCAGCAGCCAAACACCAGGGGACTATGGCTACACCTTC. It codes for CASSQTPGDYGYTF.

This clone was counted between two and nine times. The rearrangement uses TRBV4-1 and TRBJ2-7, with 10 bases that match TRBD1. With 4 bases clipped from V and 2 bases from J, the junction kept 5 bases outside the gene matches. The CDR3 runs 15 residues. Germline CDR1 MGHRA, CDR2 YSYEKL. The CDR3 region is CASSLRQGAAYEQYF. CDR3 bases: TGCGCCAGCAGCCTGCGACAGGGGGCAGCCTACGAGCAGTACTTC.

A single count supports this clone. This same CDR3 is encoded by further DNA sequences in the sample. This chain uses TRBV6-2 or TRBV6-3 with TRBJ2-7, with a possible D match to TRBD2 (6 bases). The CDR3 sequence is 14 residues long. Germline V gene data show CDR1 as MNHEY and CDR2 as SVGEGT. Trimming took 4 bases from V and 2 from J, leaving 12 bases between them. The CDR3 bases are TGTGCCAGCAGTTTCGGGACTGGGACCTACGAGCAGTACTTC. Its protein product is CASSFGTGTYEQYF.

The chain employs TRBV7-2 and TRBJ2-3, with TRBD2 identical over 12 bases. Germline lookup yields CDR1 SGHTA and CDR2 FQGNSA. The CDR3 extends over 18 amino acids. The ends lost 2 bases at V and 3 bases at J; junction bases unmatched: 9. CDR3 amino acids: CASSLRLAGGRGTDTQYF. The CDR3 region has the DNA TGTGCCAGCAGCTTAAGGCTAGCGGGGGGGAGAGGGACAGATACGCAGTATTTT. The complete variable domain, with remaining parts taken from reference TRBV7-2 and TRBJ2-3, reads GAGVSQSPSNKVTEKGKDVELRCDPISGHTALYWYRQSLGQGLEFLIYFQGNSAPDKSGLPSDRFSAERTGGSVSTLTIQRTQQEDSAVYLCASSLRLAGGRGTDTQYFGPGTRLTVL.

The chain is built from TRBV2 and TRBJ1-2; D may be TRBD1 (5 bases). V lost 10 bases and J 8 bases, leaving 17 bases between the germline ends. This CDR3 has 12 residues. Germline values: CDR1 SNHLY, CDR2 FYNNEI. The CDR3 is CAISGATSGYTF. The CDR3 DNA reads as TGTGCCATTAGCGGGGCGACTAGCGGCTACACCTTC.

The chain joins TRBV2 to TRBJ1-2; TRBD1 might be the D (5 bases). Trimming took 4 bases from V and 4 from J, leaving 19 bases between them. CDR1 is SNHLY and CDR2 is FYNNEI in the germline V gene. This CDR3 comprises 16 residues. The CDR3 sequence: CASSVEGSPLFYGYTF. The CDR3 DNA reads TGTGCCAGCAGTGTTGAGGGGTCACCCCTTTTCTATGGCTACACCTTC.

This chain joins TRBV4-3 and TRBJ1-1, with a weak D call TRBD1 (5 bases). The CDR3 loop spans 11 amino acids. Trimming shortened V by 3 bases and J by 8 bases, and 7 bases separated the two germline ends. Germline V CDR1 and CDR2: LGHNA, YSLEER. The DNA of the CDR3 is TGCGCCAGCAGCCAGGCAGGGGAAGCTTTCTTT. It yields the protein CASSQAGEAFF.

This chain joins TRBV4-3 and TRBJ1-4, with 7 positions matching TRBD1. The CDR3 extends over 16 amino acids. With V trimmed by 0 bases and J by 8 bases, 9 bases remained unmatched. Per germline, CDR1 LGHNA and CDR2 YSLEER. This CDR3 reads CASSQDGDRGGEKLFF. CDR3 DNA: TGCGCCAGCAGCCAAGATGGGGACAGAGGAGGAGAAAAACTGTTTTTT.

The chain uses TRBV5-6 and TRBJ1-5, with D possibly being TRBD1 (5 bases). V was shortened by 0 bases and J by 9 bases, with 22 bases between the two germline ends. This CDR3 comprises 17 residues. The V gene's germline CDR1 is SGHDT and CDR2 YYEEEE. CDR3 in amino acids: CASSLAGSGVSVSPQHF. CDR3 DNA: TGTGCCAGCAGCTTGGCCGGGTCGGGGGTGTCGGTTTCGCCCCAGCATTTT.

Details on this clone: The same CDR3 can be traced to other DNA sequences in this sample. J is TRBJ2-7 and V is TRBV5-1; 8 bases are a match to TRBD2. Germline CDR1 SGHRS, CDR2 YFSETQ. CDR3 length: 15 residues. Trimming at V came to 2 bases and at J to 2 bases, leaving 6 bases not matched to a gene. CDR3 nucleotides: TGCGCCAGCAGCTTAGGGAGCGGGGGACCCTACGAGCAGTACTTC. Encoded protein: CASSLGSGGPYEQYF.

This chain connects TRBV7-8 to TRBJ2-7, with 8 bases aligning to TRBD2. This CDR3 is built from 16 residues. CDR1 is SGHVS and CDR2 is FQNEAQ in the germline V gene. V lost 2 bases to trimming and J lost 3 bases; unmatched junction nucleotides: 9. The CDR3 sequence is CASSLQSAGGVYEQYF. The CDR3 nucleotides are TGTGCCAGCAGCTTACAGTCGGCCGGGGGGGTCTACGAGCAGTACTTC. The whole variable domain, filled in from reference TRBV7-8 and TRBJ2-7, reads GAGVSQSPRYKVAKRGQDVALRCDPISGHVSLFWYQQALGQGPEFLTYFQNEAQLDKSGLPSDRFFAERPEGSVSTLKIQRTQQEDSAVYLCASSLQSAGGVYEQYFGPGTRLTVT.

The genes are TRBV13 and TRBJ2-7; either TRBD1 or TRBD2 may supply D (5 bases each). The length of the CDR3 is 15 residues. CDR1 PRHDT and CDR2 FYEKMQ come from the germline V gene (reference sequence). Trimming cost V 0 bases and J 3 bases, with 12 bases left between them. The CDR3 reads CASSLGGLGVYEQYF. CDR3 DNA sequence: TGTGCCAGCAGCTTAGGGGGCCTGGGGGTCTACGAGCAGTACTTC. The full variable domain, in which reference TRBV13 and TRBJ2-7 provide the parts outside the CDR3, is AAGVIQSPRHLIKEKRETATLKCYPIPRHDTVYWYQQGPGQDPQFLISFYEKMQSDKGSIPDRFSAQQFSDYHSELNMSSLELGDSALYFCASSLGGLGVYEQYFGPGTRLTVT.

This chain links TRBV6-6 with TRBJ1-1; 7 bases align to TRBD1. The CDR3 has 16 amino acids. Losses at the gene ends were 2 bases for V and 7 bases for J; bases not matched to a gene: 13. In germline, CDR1 is MNHNY, CDR2 SVGAGI (reference sequence). DNA of the CDR3: TGTGCCAGCAGTTACAGGGGGCCCACCATCCGGGATGAAGCTTTCTTT. As protein: CASSYRGPTIRDEAFF.

The rearrangement uses TRBV30 and TRBJ2-7, with a possible D match to TRBD2 (5 bases). The germline gives CDR1 GTSNPN, CDR2 SVGIG (reference sequence). The CDR3 has 12 amino acids. The CDR3, as DNA: TGTGCTGGCGGGTCAGGCTCCTACGAGCAGTACTTC. It encodes CAGGSGSYEQYF.

The J gene is TRBJ1-2, the V gene TRBV5-1; a possible D gene is TRBD1 (6 bases). This CDR3 is built from 14 residues. V was shortened by 4 bases and J by 2 bases, with 12 bases between the two germline ends. From germline, CDR1 is SGHRS and CDR2 YFSETQ. CDR3 nucleotides: TGCGCCAGCAGCCCTTCCGGGGGCAACTATGGCTACACCTTC. It codes for CASSPSGGNYGYTF. Full variable domain (missing parts from reference TRBV5-1 and TRBJ1-2): KAGVTQTPRYLIKTRGQQVTLSCSPISGHRSVSWYQQTPGQGLQFLFEYFSETQRNKGNFPGRFSGRQFSNSRSEMNVSTLELGDSALYLCASSPSGGNYGYTFGSGTRLTVV.

With regard to this clone: The sample holds other DNA sequences that translate to the same CDR3. V usage is TRBV12-3 or TRBV12-4 and J usage is TRBJ2-6; D is unclear. Trimming took 4 bases from V and 4 from J, leaving 2 bases between them. The CDR3 is made up of 12 amino acids. CDR3 coding DNA: TGTGCCAGCAGTTCCGGGGCCAACGTCCTGACTTTC. Protein: CASSSGANVLTF.